This T cell receptor beta chain derives from a study of metastatic and nonmetastatic thyroid tumors. Study-wide context: Repertoire comparisons spanned blood and tumor or nodule tissue from malignant and benign thyroid patients. General observations from the study: Significantly higher TCR beta diversity was reportedly seen in malignant thyroid tumors than benign nodules, in blood and tumor.

This clone is deemed medium-sized. Its antigen is not identified. No treatment had been given to any patient before thyroid surgery. MiXCR reprocessed the PCR reads for TCRdb. The repertoire holds roughly 9,500 clones, with about 30% as singletons. V shed 6 bases, J shed 7 bases, and the junction held 13 bases outside the gene matches. Germline V gene data show CDR1 as MDHEN and CDR2 as SYDVKM. The CDR3 covers 15 residues. The TCR sequence derives from a female donor with papillary thyroid cancer or a benign thyroid nodule (not recorded which). Some clones in this sample may be carry-over from other donors' samples. Sequenced input: tumor tissue. The chain carries TRBV28 and TRBJ2-7, with 9 bases that match TRBD2. CDR3 amino acids: CASSPSGTSSSEQYF. DNA for the CDR3: TGTGCCAGCAGCCCCTCAGGGACTAGCAGTTCTGAGCAGTACTTC.